The present entry profiles one T cell receptor (beta chain) with its context. The sample belongs to a study of blood T cell repertoires in COVID-19. Libraries were prepared by immunoSEQ multiplex PCR; TCRdb keeps only in-frame clonotypes and omits some of them. The sample has about 270,000 clones, 75% to 95% seen once. The CDR3 length is 17 residues. With V trimmed by 0 bases and J by 1 base, 5 bases remained unmatched. CDR1 and CDR2 (germline): MNHEY, SMNVEV (reference sequence). The clonotype comes from a man in his forties who had been exposed to COVID-19. V and J are TRBV27 and TRBJ2-2; 7 nucleotides agree with TRBD1. The sequencing sample was made of PBMCs or T cells enriched from blood (not recorded which). CDR3 nucleotides: TGTGCCAGCAGTTTATCCATAGGGGGCTTGAACACCGGGGAGCTGTTTTTT. Protein sequence: CASSLSIGGLNTGELFF.